Listed below are T cell receptor beta chains from one sample, sequenced in a study of cytomegalovirus exposure and HLA in healthy donors. This table comes from immunoSEQ multiplex PCR, and its TCRdb copy is limited to in-frame clones, with some not included. The data contain roughly 120,000 clones, around three quarters of them singletons. Input material: PBMCs. The receptors shown here come from a woman aged 30 to 39 in good health and CMV-seronegative. Both conserved end residues are part of each CDR3. Fields, in order: V gene, clone size, J gene, CDR3 protein. The size of a clone is reported for some rows only, either as once, few or many, or as a class for expanded clones.

>TRBV2|.|TRBJ1-1
CAGSDKAFF
>TRBV11-2|.|TRBJ2-7
CASSLDYGRAYEQYF
>TRBV13|.|TRBJ1-2
CASSLKLGGREGYTF
>TRBV27|.|TRBJ2-7
CASSLLGSPSYEQYF
>TRBV1|once|TRBJ2-5
CTSARLAGRSGQETQYF
>TRBV6-5|.|TRBJ1-2
CASSRYGTGDLGYTF
>TRBV7-2|.|TRBJ1-2
CASSLDTGGYGYTF
>TRBV5-6|.|TRBJ2-1
CASSFNNEQFF
>TRBV6-5|.|TRBJ2-7
CASSYGEGGSYEQYF
>TRBV2|.|TRBJ2-5
CASSVGERETQYF
>TRBV6-6|.|TRBJ2-1
CASKTGGTYNEQFF
>TRBV5-1|.|TRBJ2-3
CASSLVGLAGGTDTQYF
>TRBV6-1|.|TRBJ2-3
CASSEMGQATDTQYF
>TRBV28|.|TRBJ2-1
CASSFNPSIAGQQFF
>TRBV12-5|.|TRBJ2-3
CASGFLLETLTDTQYF
>TRBV6-1|.|TRBJ2-1
CASTETFNEQFF
>TRBV9|.|TRBJ1-2
CASSVAIGLDRDGYTF
>TRBV29-1|few|TRBJ1-1
CSVRQMNTEAFF
>TRBV6-1|.|TRBJ2-2
CASSLMAANTGELFF
>TRBV5-4|.|TRBJ1-1
CASSAGSPEAFF
>TRBV5-6|.|TRBJ2-6
CASSGQVSGANVLTF
>TRBV6-6|.|TRBJ2-2
CASIGGNTGELFF
>TRBV18|once|TRBJ2-7
CASSLASGQGAYEQYF
>TRBV25-1|.|TRBJ2-1
CASGEQFF